These 15 T cell receptor beta chains originate from one sample sequenced in a study of molecular identifiers for immune sequencing clone quantification. Via MiXCR, TCRdb re-called the PCR reads, giving one row per CDR3 protein. The sample carries about 63,000 distinct CDR3 sequences, about 19% recorded once. Sequenced: naive CD8+ T cells from blood, with Jurkat cell RNA spiked in. Documented subset: FACS-sorted CD8+CD4-CCR7+CD45RA+ naive T cells. These receptors were taken from a human donor in good health. Some libraries in this study had Jurkat cell RNA spiked in.

This clonotype came up many times. The V gene is TRBV4-1, the J gene TRBJ2-7; 9 nucleotides align to TRBD1. V was clipped by 6 bases and J by 7 bases; unmatched bases: 4. Germline V gene lookup returns CDR1 MGHRA and CDR2 YSYEKL. The CDR3 has 12 amino acids. The CDR3 region is CASRGQGREQYF. CDR3 nucleotide sequence: TGCGCCAGCAGGGGACAGGGAAGGGAGCAGTACTTC.

This rearrangement joins TRBV5-1 to TRBJ2-1, with unresolved D. The V and J ends lost 4 bases and 8 bases respectively, with 19 bases between them. Germline V gene sequence: CDR1 SGHRS, CDR2 YFSETQ. There are 15 residues in the CDR3. CDR3 nucleotides: TGCGCCAGCAGCCGATTTTTCGAGTCCCCCGATGAGCAGTTCTTC. This encodes CASSRFFESPDEQFF.

This clonotype was seen ten or more times. The chain links TRBV7-9 to TRBJ1-5; TRBD1 aligns across 8 bases. The CDR3 runs 14 residues. The ends lost 4 bases at V and 7 bases at J; junction bases unmatched: 6. Germline V gives CDR1 SEHNR, CDR2 FQNEAQ (reference sequence). The CDR3 reads CASSSGQGLQPQHF. The CDR3, as DNA: TGTGCCAGCAGCTCCGGACAGGGATTGCAGCCCCAGCATTTT.

This clonotype was observed many times. V and J are TRBV27 and TRBJ2-7; TRBD2 matches 8 bases. The CDR3 runs to 14 residues. Germline V gives CDR1 MNHEY, CDR2 SMNVEV (reference sequence). J was trimmed by 3 bases and V by 2 bases; bases with no gene match: 3. For the CDR3, the DNA is TGTGCCAGCAGTTTACTCGGGAGGGACTACGAGCAGTACTTC. Translating gives CASSLLGRDYEQYF.

This clonotype was detected many times. The CDR3 region is CASSRSSTPGTDTQYF. As DNA, the CDR3 is TGTGCCAGCAGCCGAAGCTCTACTCCGGGGACAGATACGCAGTATTTT. J is TRBJ2-3 and V is TRBV11-3, with D possibly TRBD2 on 5 matching bases. Trimming cost V 5 bases and J 3 bases, with 18 bases left between them. Per germline, CDR1 SGHNT and CDR2 YENEEA. The CDR3 contains 16 residues.

This chain joins TRBV11-1 and TRBJ2-1, with a weak D call TRBD2 (6 bases). Germline loops: CDR1 SGHAT, CDR2 FQDESV (reference sequence). Trimming left V 0 bases short and J 0 bases short, with 12 bases between. This CDR3 comprises 17 residues. This CDR3 is CASSLAYAGSSYNEQFF. The CDR3 bases are TGTGCCAGCAGCTTAGCGTACGCGGGAAGCTCCTACAATGAGCAGTTCTTC. Full variable domain (outside the CDR3, taken from reference TRBV11-1 and TRBJ2-1): EAEVAQSPRYKITEKSQAVAFWCDPISGHATLYWYRQILGQGPELLVQFQDESVVDDSQLPKDRFSAERLKGVDSTLKIQPAELGDSAMYLCASSLAYAGSSYNEQFFGPGTRLTVL.

A word on this clonotype: Given a much more abundant clone one base away, this may be a read error. The V call is TRBV7-8, the J call TRBJ2-5; D remains unclear. CDR1 and CDR2 (germline): SGHVS, FQNEAQ. The CDR3 sequence is 17 residues long. With 5 bases removed from V and 1 base from J, the gap between germline ends came to 20 bases. Written as DNA, the CDR3 is TGTGCCAGCAGCCCCCTTCCCCCTGGGCGGTTCCAAGAGACCCAGTACTTC. Translating gives CASSPLPPGRFQETQYF.

There are a few counts of this clonotype. The V call is TRBV9, the J call TRBJ2-7; the D is unclear. The CDR3 spans 14 residues. With 0 bases removed from V and 7 bases from J, the gap between germline ends came to 14 bases. Germline CDR1 and CDR2: SGDLS and YYNGEE. The CDR3 nucleotides are TGTGCCAGCAGCGTAGAAGGGAATTCGGGTGAGCAGTACTTC. Residues: CASSVEGNSGEQYF.

This clonotype was seen only a few times. Mismatch with germline at one junction end may stem from a read error. The chain uses TRBV7-6 and TRBJ2-1; 8 bases agree with TRBD2. CDR3 length equals 18 residues. CDR1 and CDR2 (germline): SGHVS, FNYEAQ. Here the CDR3 reads CTSSTKILAVIGENEQFF. DNA of the CDR3: TGTACCAGCAGCACGAAAATACTAGCGGTCATTGGGGAGAATGAGCAGTTCTTC.

This clonotype turned up a few times. V is TRBV4-3 and J is TRBJ2-1; D is perhaps TRBD2 (6 bases). CDR1 LGHNA and CDR2 YSLEER come from the germline V gene. V shed 2 bases and J shed 2 bases, with 13 bases lying between them. The CDR3 sequence is 16 residues long. This CDR3 is CASSQRMVAAYNEQFF. For the CDR3, the DNA is TGCGCCAGCAGCCAAAGGATGGTAGCGGCCTACAATGAGCAGTTCTTC.

As concerns this clonotype: Just one base apart from a much larger clone, this may be a read error. The chain recombines TRBV7-9 with TRBJ2-5, with 7 bases aligning to TRBD2. The trim removed 5 bases at V and 7 bases at J, leaving 10 bases unmatched. CDR3 length equals 14 residues. CDR1 is SEHNR and CDR2 is FQNEAQ in the germline V gene (reference sequence). In DNA form, the CDR3 reads TGTGCCAGCAGCCTTACCGGGGGGAAAGGGACCCAGTACTTC. Residues: CASSLTGGKGTQYF.

This clonotype has a count of ten or more. This rearrangement joins TRBV28 to TRBJ2-3, with 11 positions matching TRBD2. Trimming at V came to 5 bases and at J to 2 bases, leaving 6 bases not matched to a gene. CDR3 length: 16 amino acids. Germline V CDR1 and CDR2: MDHEN, SYDVKM. The CDR3 DNA reads as TGTGCCAGCAGTGGGGGACTAGCGGACCTCACAGATACGCAGTATTTT. Translation: CASSGGLADLTDTQYF.

In its sample, this clonotype was seen many times. The CDR3 here is CASSQDPTTTQYF. CDR3 in DNA: TGCGCCAGCAGCCAAGATCCTACTACTACGCAGTATTTT. The chain links TRBV4-1 to TRBJ2-3; D is ambiguous. CDR1 MGHRA and CDR2 YSYEKL come from the germline V gene. The CDR3 extends over 13 amino acids. Trimming took off 0 bases at V and 8 bases at J, with 9 bases between the two ends.

V usage is TRBV12-3 or TRBV12-4 and J usage is TRBJ2-3; 8 bases line up with TRBD2. The CDR3 is made up of 12 amino acids. V shed 9 bases and J 4 bases; nucleotides not matched to a gene: 3. CDR3 loop: CARAGGADTQYF. CDR3 DNA: TGTGCCAGAGCCGGGGGGGCAGATACGCAGTATTTT.

This clonotype has at least ten counts. The chain joins TRBV29-1 to TRBJ1-2, with no clear D. The V gene lost 6 bases and the J gene lost 4 bases, with 12 bases spanning the gap. Germline V gene sequence: CDR1 SQVTM, CDR2 ANQGSEA. The CDR3 runs to 12 residues. CDR3 in amino acids: CSVKHFPYGYTF. CDR3 DNA sequence: TGCAGCGTGAAACATTTTCCCTATGGCTACACCTTC.